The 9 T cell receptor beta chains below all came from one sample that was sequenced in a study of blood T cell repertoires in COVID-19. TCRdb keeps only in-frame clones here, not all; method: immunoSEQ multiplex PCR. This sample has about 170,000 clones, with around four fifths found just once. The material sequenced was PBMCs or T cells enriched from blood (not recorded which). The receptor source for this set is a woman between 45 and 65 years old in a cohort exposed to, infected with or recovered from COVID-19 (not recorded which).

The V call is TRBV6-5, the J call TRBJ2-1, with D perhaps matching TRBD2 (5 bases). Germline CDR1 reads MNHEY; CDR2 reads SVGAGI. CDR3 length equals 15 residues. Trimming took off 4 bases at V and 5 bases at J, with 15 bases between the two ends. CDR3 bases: TGTGCCAGCAGTTCAATGAGGGTCTACAACAATGAGCAGTTCTTC. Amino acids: CASSSMRVYNNEQFF.

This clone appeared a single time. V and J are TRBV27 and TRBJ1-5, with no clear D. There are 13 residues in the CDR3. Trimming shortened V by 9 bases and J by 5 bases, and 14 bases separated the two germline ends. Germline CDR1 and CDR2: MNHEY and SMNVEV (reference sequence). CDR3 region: CASGEGDYQPQHF. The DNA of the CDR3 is TGTGCCAGTGGGGAGGGAGATTATCAGCCCCAGCATTTT.

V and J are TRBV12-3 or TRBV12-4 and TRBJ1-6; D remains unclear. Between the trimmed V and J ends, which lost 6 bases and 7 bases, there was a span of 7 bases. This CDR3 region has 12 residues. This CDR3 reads CASRPGNSPLHF. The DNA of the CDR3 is TGTGCCAGCAGGCCGGGAAATTCACCCCTCCACTTT.

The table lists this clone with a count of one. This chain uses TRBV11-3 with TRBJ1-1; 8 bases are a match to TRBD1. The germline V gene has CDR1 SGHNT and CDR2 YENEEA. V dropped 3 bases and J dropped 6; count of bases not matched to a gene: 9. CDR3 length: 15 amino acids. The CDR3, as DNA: TGTGCCAGCAGCTTTGCCGGACAGGGAGGATCTGAAGCTTTCTTT. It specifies CASSFAGQGGSEAFF.

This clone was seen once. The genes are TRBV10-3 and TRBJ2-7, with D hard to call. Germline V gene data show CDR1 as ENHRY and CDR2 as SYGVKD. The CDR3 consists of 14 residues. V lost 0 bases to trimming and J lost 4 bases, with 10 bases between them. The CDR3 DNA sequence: TGTGCCATCAGTGAGTCGCGGCAGATGTACGAGCAGTACTTC. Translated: CAISESRQMYEQYF.

This CDR3 is CATSDSGIGQPQHF. The CDR3 DNA is TGTGCCACCAGTGATTCCGGGATTGGCCAGCCCCAGCATTTT. The V and J genes are TRBV24-1 and TRBJ1-5; D is unclear. The length of the CDR3 is 14 residues. The germline gives CDR1 KGHDR, CDR2 SFDVKD. V lost 2 bases, J lost 7 bases, and 11 bases lay in between.

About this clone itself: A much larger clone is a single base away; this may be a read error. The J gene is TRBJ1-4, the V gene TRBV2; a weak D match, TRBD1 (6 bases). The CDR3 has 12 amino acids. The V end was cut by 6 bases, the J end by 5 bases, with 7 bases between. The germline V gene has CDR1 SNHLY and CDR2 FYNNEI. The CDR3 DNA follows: TGTGCCAGCAGAGGACAGAATGAAAAACTGTTTTTT. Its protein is CASRGQNEKLFF.

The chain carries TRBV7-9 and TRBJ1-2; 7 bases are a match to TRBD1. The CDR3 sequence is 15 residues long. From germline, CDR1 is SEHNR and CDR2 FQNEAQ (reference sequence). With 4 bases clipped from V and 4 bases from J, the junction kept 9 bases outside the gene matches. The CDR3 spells CASSSQYRGGYGYTF. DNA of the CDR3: TGTGCCAGCAGCTCACAATACAGGGGAGGCTATGGCTACACCTTC.

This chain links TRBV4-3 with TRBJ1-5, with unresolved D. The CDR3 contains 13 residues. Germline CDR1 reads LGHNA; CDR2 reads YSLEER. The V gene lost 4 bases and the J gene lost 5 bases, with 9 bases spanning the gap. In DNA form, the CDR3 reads TGCGCCAGCAGCCCAAGACTAGATCAGCCCCAGCATTTT. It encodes CASSPRLDQPQHF.